These 16 T cell receptor beta chains came from one sample sequenced in a study of blood T cell repertoires in COVID-19. Profiled with immunoSEQ multiplex PCR; TCRdb holds only in-frame clones, not every one. The sample includes about 350,000 clones, 85% to 90% of them seen just once. The sequenced sample was PBMCs or T cells enriched from blood (not recorded which). The receptors were sampled from a woman in her thirties who had been exposed to COVID-19.

The V call is TRBV14, the J call TRBJ1-1; D perhaps matches TRBD1 (5 bases). CDR1 and CDR2 (germline): SGHDN, FVKESK. This CDR3 comprises 13 residues. Trimming pared 6 bases from V and 5 bases from J, leaving 13 bases between. The CDR3 sequence is CASSQHGGTEAFF. The CDR3 DNA reads TGTGCCAGCAGTCAACATGGGGGGACTGAAGCTTTCTTT.

V usage is TRBV18 and J usage is TRBJ1-6; D gene unclear. The CDR3 consists of 18 residues. Trimming cost V 1 base and J 5 bases, with 18 bases left between them. Germline loops: CDR1 KGHSH, CDR2 LQKENI. In nucleotides, the CDR3 is TGTGCCAGCTCACCACTTGTGGCAGGTAGAACCGATAATTCACCCCTCCACTTT. Translation gives CASSPLVAGRTDNSPLHF.

As for this clone: Additional DNA sequences in this sample encode the identical CDR3. The chain carries TRBV29-1 and TRBJ1-5, with 9 bases matching TRBD1. CDR3 length: 14 residues. V lost 6 bases to trimming and J lost 4 bases; unmatched junction nucleotides: 7. CDR1 is SQVTM, CDR2 ANQGSEA, per germline. CDR3 coding DNA: TGCAGCGTCGCGGGACAGGGTCGGAATCAGCCCCAGCATTTT. Its protein product is CSVAGQGRNQPQHF. The entire variable domain, with the rest obtained from reference TRBV29-1 and TRBJ1-5, is as follows: SAVISQKPSRDICQRGTSLTIQCQVDSQVTMMFWYRQQPGQSLTLIATANQGSEATYESGFVIDKFPISRPNLTFSTLTVSNMSPEDSSIYLCSVAGQGRNQPQHFGDGTRLSIL.

This clone appeared once. The rearrangement links TRBV18 to TRBJ1-1; TRBD1 matches at 9 bases. J lost 5 bases, V lost 3 bases, and 7 bases had no gene match. CDR3 length: 15 amino acids. Germline CDR1 reads KGHSH; CDR2 reads LQKENI. DNA of the CDR3: TGTGCCAGCTCACCCCAGGGGGACAGGGATACTGAAGCTTTCTTT. As protein: CASSPQGDRDTEAFF.

This clone was detected once. This sequence joins TRBV2 and TRBJ1-2, with D perhaps TRBD1 (6 bases). V dropped 2 bases and J dropped 2 bases, with 21 bases sitting between them. From germline, CDR1 is SNHLY and CDR2 FYNNEI. This CDR3 has 18 amino acids. CDR3 sequence (DNA): TGTGCCAGCAGTGAAAACTGGGACAAGGGGCTTCGAAACTATGGCTACACCTTC. Residues: CASSENWDKGLRNYGYTF.

This chain uses TRBV2 with TRBJ2-5; 9 nucleotides match TRBD1. The CDR3 covers 14 residues. V shed 2 bases and J 4 bases; nucleotides not matched to a gene: 2. From germline, CDR1 is SNHLY and CDR2 FYNNEI. CDR3 in amino acids: CASSETGGAETQYF. CDR3 nucleotides: TGTGCCAGCAGTGAAACAGGGGGCGCAGAGACCCAGTACTTC.

V usage is TRBV23-1 and J usage is TRBJ2-3; tentatively, D is TRBD2 (5 bases). TRBV23-1 is annotated as an ORF whose role is uncertain. The CDR3 length is 20 residues. V dropped 0 bases and J dropped 2 bases, with 24 bases sitting between them. The CDR3 bases are TGCGCCAGCAGTCAATCGCGGACGAGAAGCGGCCCGTCCGACACAGATACGCAGTATTTT. Its translation: CASSQSRTRSGPSDTDTQYF.

This clone has just one count. V gene TRBV9 combines with J gene TRBJ1-3; 7 bases agree with TRBD1. With V trimmed by 3 bases and J by 1 base, 4 bases remained unmatched. The germline V gene has CDR1 SGDLS and CDR2 YYNGEE. The CDR3 is 15 residues long. For the CDR3, the DNA is TGTGCCAGCAGCGCAAAGACAGGGTCTGGAAACACCATATATTTT. It translates to CASSAKTGSGNTIYF.

J is TRBJ1-1 and V is TRBV27; D perhaps matches TRBD1 (5 bases). Germline V gene lookup returns CDR1 MNHEY and CDR2 SMNVEV (reference sequence). This CDR3 contains 13 residues. V was cut by 6 bases and J by 4 bases, with 12 bases left in between. CDR3 DNA: TGTGCCAGCAGCGAGGACATCTTCACTGAAGCTTTCTTT. It codes for CASSEDIFTEAFF.

The chain recombines TRBV9 with TRBJ2-1; the match to TRBD2 covers 10 bases. The ends lost 3 bases at V and 9 bases at J; junction bases unmatched: 18. The CDR3 is made up of 18 amino acids. Germline V lookup: CDR1 SGDLS, CDR2 YYNGEE. The DNA for the CDR3 is TGTGCCAGCAGCGCCTTACCGGGGCTAGCGGGAGCACCCACTGAGCAGTTCTTC. Its translation: CASSALPGLAGAPTEQFF.

The chain is built from TRBV28 and TRBJ1-1; 8 bases agree with TRBD1. Germline lookup yields CDR1 MDHEN and CDR2 SYDVKM. The CDR3 is made up of 15 amino acids. V was clipped by 5 bases and J by 4 bases; unmatched bases: 9. CDR3 region: CASSTTGVGLTEAFF. The CDR3 DNA reads as TGTGCCAGCAGTACGACAGGGGTTGGTCTCACTGAAGCTTTCTTT.

The gene calls are TRBV11-2 and TRBJ1-1, with 10 bases aligning to TRBD1. The germline V gene encodes CDR1 SGHAT and CDR2 FQNNGV. The V segment lost 3 bases and the J segment 3 bases; nucleotides outside the gene matches: 7. CDR3 size: 16 residues. CDR3 amino acids: CASSLLRTGGDTEAFF. The CDR3 coding sequence is TGTGCCAGCAGCTTGCTGAGGACAGGGGGGGACACTGAAGCTTTCTTT.

The chain couples TRBV6-5 to TRBJ2-7; D not resolved. CDR1 MNHEY and CDR2 SVGAGI come from the germline V gene. This CDR3 is built from 15 residues. V was pared by 6 bases and J by 3 bases, with 18 bases between. The CDR3 coding sequence is TGTGCCAGCAGCCTCTCCCAGGTGACCAACTACGAGCAGTACTTC. Protein sequence: CASSLSQVTNYEQYF.

This chain uses TRBV5-1 with TRBJ1-1; tentative D call: TRBD1 (6 bases). Germline V gives CDR1 SGHRS, CDR2 YFSETQ. The CDR3 length is 15 residues. V was cut by 2 bases and J by 5 bases, with 16 bases left in between. The CDR3 spells CASSLQGPERTEAFF. The CDR3 bases are TGCGCCAGCAGCTTACAGGGCCCCGAGAGGACTGAAGCTTTCTTT. The variable domain in full, completed from reference TRBV5-1 and TRBJ1-1, reads KAGVTQTPRYLIKTRGQQVTLSCSPISGHRSVSWYQQTPGQGLQFLFEYFSETQRNKGNFPGRFSGRQFSNSRSEMNVSTLELGDSALYLCASSLQGPERTEAFFGQGTRLTVV.

The chain links TRBV27 to TRBJ2-7, with D possibly TRBD2 on 7 matching bases. This CDR3 has 12 amino acids. Trimming stripped 7 bases from V and 5 bases from J, with 12 bases between. Germline CDR1 is MNHEY and CDR2 is SMNVEV (reference sequence). As DNA, the CDR3 is TGTGCCAGCACCACGGGGGGCCACGAGCAGTACTTC. It translates to CASTTGGHEQYF.

The rearrangement uses TRBV14 and TRBJ1-1; D possibly corresponds to TRBD1 (5 bases). Germline V gene lookup returns CDR1 SGHDN and CDR2 FVKESK. Trimming shortened V by 5 bases and J by 0 bases, and 16 bases separated the two germline ends. This CDR3 spans 16 amino acids. The CDR3 DNA is TGTGCCAGCAGCGATATACCCAGGGCTATGAACACTGAAGCTTTCTTT. This translates into CASSDIPRAMNTEAFF.